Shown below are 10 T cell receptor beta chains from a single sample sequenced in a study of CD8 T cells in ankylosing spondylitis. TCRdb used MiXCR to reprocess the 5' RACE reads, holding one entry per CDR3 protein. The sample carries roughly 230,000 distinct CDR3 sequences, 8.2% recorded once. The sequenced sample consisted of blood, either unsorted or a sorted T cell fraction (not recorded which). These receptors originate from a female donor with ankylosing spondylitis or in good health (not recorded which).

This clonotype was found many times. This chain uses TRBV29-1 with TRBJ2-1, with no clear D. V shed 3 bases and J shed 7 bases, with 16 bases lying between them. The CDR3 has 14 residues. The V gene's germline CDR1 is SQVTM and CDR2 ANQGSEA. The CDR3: CSVDPLLSENEQFF. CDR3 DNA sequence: TGCAGCGTTGACCCCCTTCTTAGTGAAAATGAGCAGTTCTTC.

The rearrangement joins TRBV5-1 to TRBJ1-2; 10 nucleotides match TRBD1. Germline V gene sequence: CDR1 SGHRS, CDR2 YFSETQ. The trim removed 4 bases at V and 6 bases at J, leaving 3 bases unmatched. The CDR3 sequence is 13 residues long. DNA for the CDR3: TGCGCCAGCAGCCACGGGACAGGGGATGGCTACACCTTC. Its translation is CASSHGTGDGYTF.

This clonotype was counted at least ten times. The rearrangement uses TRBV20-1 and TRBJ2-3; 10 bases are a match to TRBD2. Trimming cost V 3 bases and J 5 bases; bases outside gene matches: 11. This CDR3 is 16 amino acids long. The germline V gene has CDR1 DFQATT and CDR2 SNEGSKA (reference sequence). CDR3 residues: CSASGASGRGIDTQYF. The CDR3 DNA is TGCAGTGCTAGTGGGGCTAGCGGGAGAGGAATAGATACGCAGTATTTT.

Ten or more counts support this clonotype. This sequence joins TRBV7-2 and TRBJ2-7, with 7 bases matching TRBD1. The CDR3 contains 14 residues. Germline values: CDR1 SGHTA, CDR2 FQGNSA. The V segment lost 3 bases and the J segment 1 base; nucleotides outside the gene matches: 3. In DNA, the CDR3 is TGTGCCAGCAGCTTGACAGGGTTTTCCTACGAGCAGTACTTC. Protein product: CASSLTGFSYEQYF.

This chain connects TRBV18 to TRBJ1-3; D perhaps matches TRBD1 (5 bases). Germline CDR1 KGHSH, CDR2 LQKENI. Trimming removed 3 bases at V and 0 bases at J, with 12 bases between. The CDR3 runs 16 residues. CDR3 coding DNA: TGTGCCAGCTCACCCCCGACAGTCTACTCTGGAAACACCATATATTTT. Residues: CASSPPTVYSGNTIYF.

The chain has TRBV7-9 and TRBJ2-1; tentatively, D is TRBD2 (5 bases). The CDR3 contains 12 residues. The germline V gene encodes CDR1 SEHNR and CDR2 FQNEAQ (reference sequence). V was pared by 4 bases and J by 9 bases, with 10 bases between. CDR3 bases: TGTGCCAGCAGCTCCGGAGAGGGTGAGCAGTTCTTC. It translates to CASSSGEGEQFF.

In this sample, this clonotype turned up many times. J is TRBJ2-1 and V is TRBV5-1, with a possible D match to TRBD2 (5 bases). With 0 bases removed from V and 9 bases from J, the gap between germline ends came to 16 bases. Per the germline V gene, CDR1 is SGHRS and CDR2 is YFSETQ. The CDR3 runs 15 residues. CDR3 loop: CASSLDGNAPVEQFF. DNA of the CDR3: TGCGCCAGCAGCTTGGACGGGAATGCACCTGTTGAGCAGTTCTTC.

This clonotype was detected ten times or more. CDR3 loop: CASSGRALSSEKLFF. Written as DNA, the CDR3 is TGTGCCAGCAGTGGCCGGGCCCTAAGCAGTGAAAAACTGTTTTTT. The chain uses TRBV12-3 or TRBV12-4 and TRBJ1-4; no firm D call. This CDR3 comprises 15 residues. The ends were cut back, 5 bases at V and 7 bases at J, with 17 bases in the middle.

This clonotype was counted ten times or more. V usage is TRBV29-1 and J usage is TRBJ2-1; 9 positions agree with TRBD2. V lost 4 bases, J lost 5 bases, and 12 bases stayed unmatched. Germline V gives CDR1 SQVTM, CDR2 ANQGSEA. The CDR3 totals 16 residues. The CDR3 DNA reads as TGCAGCGTTGGTCCCCTCAGCGGGAGGAAGAACAATGAGCAGTTCTTC. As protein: CSVGPLSGRKNNEQFF.

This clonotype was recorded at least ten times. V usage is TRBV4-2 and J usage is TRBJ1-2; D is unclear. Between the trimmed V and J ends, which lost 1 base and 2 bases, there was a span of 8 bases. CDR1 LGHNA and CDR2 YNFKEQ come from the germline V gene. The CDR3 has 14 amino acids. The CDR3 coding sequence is TGTGCCAGCAGCCAAGTTCTACTCAACTATGGCTACACCTTC. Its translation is CASSQVLLNYGYTF.